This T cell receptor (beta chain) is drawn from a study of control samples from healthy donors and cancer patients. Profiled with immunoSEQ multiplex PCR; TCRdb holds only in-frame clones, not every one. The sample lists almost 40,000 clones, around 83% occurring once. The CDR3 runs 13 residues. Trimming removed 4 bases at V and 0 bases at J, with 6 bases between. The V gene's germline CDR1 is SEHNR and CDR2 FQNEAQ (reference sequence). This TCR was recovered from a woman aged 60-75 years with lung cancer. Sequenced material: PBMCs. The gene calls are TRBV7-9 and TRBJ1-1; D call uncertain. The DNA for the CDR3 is TGTGCCAGCAGCTCGGTCGTGAACACTGAAGCTTTCTTT. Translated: CASSSVVNTEAFF.